The clone carrying this TCR beta chain was seen a few times. Antigen specificity is unknown. Its ends do not fully match the called genes, so a read error is possible. The authors produced TCR alpha and TCR beta cDNA libraries with sample barcodes and UMIs by 5'RACE using constant-segment primers. TCRdb reprocessed the 5' RACE reads via MiXCR and lists one record per CDR3 protein. The table has under 650,000 distinct CDR3 sequences, about a sixth seen once. This record belongs to a study of T-cell memory formation after mild COVID-19. On the study more broadly: In these data, TCR clusters were largely donor specific.

General study results and limits: Shrinking CD4+ clones were chiefly CM and EM; CD8+ ones were chiefly EMRA.

Germline CDR1 is SSHAT and CDR2 is FNYEAQ (reference sequence). The CDR3 runs to 14 residues. The TCR was taken from an adult woman who had mild COVID-19 (a few samples of this study predate the infection). Cell type and time point are not known. The sequenced sample consisted of PBMCs or a T cell subset sorted from them (not recorded which). The V and J genes are TRBV7-7 and TRBJ2-5, with TRBD1 matching over 12 bases. In DNA form, the CDR3 reads TGTGCTAGCAGCCAGGGACAGGGGGCTGAGACCCAGTACTTC. Amino acids: CASSQGQGAETQYF.